The T cell receptor beta chain described here comes from a study of shared clonotypes between healthy human individuals. Study as a whole: Each donor's CD8 memory used one plate, CD8 naive two, each CD4 subset three.

Of note for this clone: What it binds is unknown.

Study observations and caveats: With a few donors compared, approximately 5.5% of naive CD4 clonotypes were shared. Donor scarcity curtailed the genetic and exposure-history diversity represented herein. Memory subsets had estimated richness that was generally smaller than that of naive subsets.

Sequencing used immunoSEQ multiplex PCR; TCRdb keeps in-frame clones, though not all of them. The table shows about 1,900,000 clones, with roughly 94% occurring only once. Positive CCR7 selection of CD45RO-negative cells yielded the naive CD8 cells, and terminally differentiated effector memory CD45RA+ cells were excluded. V was clipped by 2 bases and J by 3 bases, with 8 bases between them. The CDR3 totals 14 residues. In germline, CDR1 is MNHEY, CDR2 SMNVEV (reference sequence). V is TRBV27 and J is TRBJ1-3; D not certain. The sequence derives from a man younger than 30 in good health. The sequenced sample was naive CD8+ T cells sorted from blood. The CDR3 sequence is CASSLGRVGNTIYF. DNA for the CDR3: TGTGCCAGCAGTTTAGGTCGTGTTGGAAACACCATATATTTT.